The clone carrying this T cell receptor (beta chain) was picked up many times. TCR beta CDR3 region amplification was performed from RNA transcripts. RT-PCR in the first round (using the HTBI primer set) targeted the TCR CDR3. TCRdb reprocessed the multiplex PCR reads with MiXCR, giving one entry per CDR3 protein. In the table there are under 350,000 distinct CDR3 sequences, roughly 15% of which are singletons. The data were obtained in a study of T cells in Graves' hyperthyroidism and ophthalmopathy. CDR3 length equals 15 residues. The V end was cut by 6 bases, the J end by 4 bases, with 17 bases between. Germline CDR1 reads ENHRY; CDR2 reads SYGVKD.

The genes are TRBV10-3 and TRBJ2-3; D unclear. This receptor was obtained from a middle-aged woman with Graves' hyperthyroidism. Sequencing was carried out using blood. CDR3 coding DNA: TGTGCCATCAGGGAAGACGGCCGCCCCTCAGATACGCAGTATTTT. This gives the protein CAIREDGRPSDTQYF.